These 21 T cell receptor beta chains were all obtained from the same sample, sequenced in a study of blood T cells in healthy people across ages. A J-beta primer mix and a sample-barcoded 5' primer were used in a second PCR of roughly 7 to 12 cycles. Using its own MiXCR run on the 5' RACE reads, TCRdb lists one record per CDR3 protein. This table has 910,000 or so distinct CDR3 sequences, roughly half appearing once. Sample: blood. Source of these receptors: a woman aged 55-70 years in good health.

The V gene is TRBV7-9, the J gene TRBJ2-6, with 8 bases fitting TRBD1. The germline CDR1 and CDR2 sequences are SEHNR and FQNEAQ (reference sequence). Losses at the gene ends were 8 bases for V and 2 bases for J; bases not matched to a gene: 17. The CDR3 covers 19 residues. The CDR3 region is CASRRPPGGLETGANVLTF. The CDR3 bases are TGTGCCAGCCGCAGACCGCCAGGGGGCCTTGAGACTGGGGCCAACGTCCTGACTTTC.

The rearrangement joins TRBV5-1 to TRBJ2-6; 12 nucleotides align to TRBD1. CDR3 length equals 19 residues. Germline CDR1 is SGHRS and CDR2 is YFSETQ. With V trimmed by 2 bases and J by 3 bases, 9 bases remained unmatched. The DNA for the CDR3 is TGCGCCAGCAGCTTACACGCCGGGACAGGGGGCTTTGGGGCCAACGTCCTGACTTTC. It codes for CASSLHAGTGGFGANVLTF. Variable domain in full (rest from reference TRBV5-1 and TRBJ2-6): KAGVTQTPRYLIKTRGQQVTLSCSPISGHRSVSWYQQTPGQGLQFLFEYFSETQRNKGNFPGRFSGRQFSNSRSEMNVSTLELGDSALYLCASSLHAGTGGFGANVLTFGAGSRLTVL.

V gene TRBV20-1 combines with J gene TRBJ2-3; perhaps TRBD1 as D (6 bases). Looked up from germline, CDR1 is DFQATT and CDR2 is SNEGSKA (reference sequence). The length of the CDR3 is 13 residues. The V end was cut by 4 bases, the J end by 7 bases, with 15 bases between. DNA of the CDR3: TGCAGTGCTAAGTACACACAGGGAAATACGCAGTATTTT. Its protein product is CSAKYTQGNTQYF.

The CDR3 spells CASSVGTVDTQYF. The CDR3 DNA reads TGTGCCAGCAGTGTTGGGACAGTGGATACGCAGTATTTT. This sequence joins TRBV2 and TRBJ2-3; 7 bases are shared with TRBD1. The V gene's germline CDR1 is SNHLY and CDR2 FYNNEI. J lost 6 bases, V lost 4 bases, and 4 bases had no gene match. The CDR3 consists of 13 residues. Filled out from reference TRBV2 and TRBJ2-3, the complete variable domain reads EPEVTQTPSHQVTQMGQEVILRCVPISNHLYFYWYRQILGQKVEFLVSFYNNEISEKSEIFDDQFSVERPDGSNFTLKIRSTKLEDSAMYFCASSVGTVDTQYFGPGTRLTVL.

This clonotype was counted at least ten times. J is TRBJ2-3 and V is TRBV3-1; a possible D gene is TRBD2 (6 bases). The germline V gene encodes CDR1 LGHDT and CDR2 YNNKEL (reference sequence). This CDR3 is built from 14 residues. Trimming removed 2 bases from V and 0 bases from J, with 6 bases in between. CDR3 bases: TGTGCCAGCAGCCAACGGGGGAGCACAGATACGCAGTATTTT. Translation: CASSQRGSTDTQYF.

This clonotype came up a few times. The chain carries TRBV12-3 or TRBV12-4 and TRBJ2-7, with no clear D. With 4 bases removed from V and 5 bases from J, the gap between germline ends came to 18 bases. The length of the CDR3 is 15 residues. Here the CDR3 DNA reads TGTGCCAGCAGTTCCTATTATGCCCCCCCCCACGAGCAGTACTTC. It yields the protein CASSSYYAPPHEQYF.

V is TRBV29-1 and J is TRBJ2-7, with TRBD2 matching 11 bases. The CDR3 has 14 residues. The ends lost 6 bases at V and 4 bases at J; junction bases unmatched: 8. Germline lookup yields CDR1 SQVTM and CDR2 ANQGSEA. The CDR3 coding sequence is TGCAGCGTAGGGGGGACTAGCGGCAGGTACGAGCAGTACTTC. This sequence encodes CSVGGTSGRYEQYF.

This clonotype was counted only a few times. V gene TRBV28 combines with J gene TRBJ2-3; unclear D gene. V gave up 2 bases and J gave up 7 bases, with 7 bases separating them. Germline CDR1 reads MDHEN; CDR2 reads SYDVKM. The CDR3 consists of 12 residues. CDR3 loop: CASSLLVNTQYF. CDR3 DNA sequence: TGTGCCAGCAGTTTACTAGTGAATACGCAGTATTTT. The entire variable domain, with the rest obtained from reference TRBV28 and TRBJ2-3, is as follows: DVKVTQSSRYLVKRTGEKVFLECVQDMDHENMFWYRQDPGLGLRLIYFSYDVKMKEKGDIPEGYSVSREKKERFSLILESASTNQTSMYLCASSLLVNTQYFGPGTRLTVL.

The chain couples TRBV11-2 to TRBJ2-3; a possible D gene is TRBD1 (6 bases). Looked up from germline, CDR1 is SGHAT and CDR2 is FQNNGV. This CDR3 comprises 12 residues. V was clipped by 5 bases and J by 9 bases, with 12 bases between them. In DNA, the CDR3 is TGTGCCAGCAGCCGAGGGACACCGACGCAGTATTTT. Residues: CASSRGTPTQYF.

The chain is built from TRBV28 and TRBJ2-7; 8 positions agree with TRBD1. The length of the CDR3 is 15 residues. CDR1 and CDR2 from the germline V gene are MDHEN and SYDVKM. The ends lost 6 bases at V and 2 bases at J; junction bases unmatched: 9. DNA of the CDR3: TGTGCCAGCAGCAACCGGGGACAGGCGGCCTACGAGCAGTACTTC. Encoded protein: CASSNRGQAAYEQYF. Full variable domain (remainder filled in from reference TRBV28 and TRBJ2-7): DVKVTQSSRYLVKRTGEKVFLECVQDMDHENMFWYRQDPGLGLRLIYFSYDVKMKEKGDIPEGYSVSREKKERFSLILESASTNQTSMYLCASSNRGQAAYEQYFGPGTRLTVT.

The chain couples TRBV2 to TRBJ1-2; D gene uncertain. V was trimmed by 2 bases and J by 3 bases, leaving 16 bases between them. CDR1 is SNHLY and CDR2 is FYNNEI in the germline V gene. This CDR3 comprises 16 residues. The CDR3 bases are TGTGCCAGCAGTGAAAACCCGACTGTTTTTCACTATGGCTACACCTTC. It yields the protein CASSENPTVFHYGYTF.

This clonotype was detected a few times. The chain recombines TRBV5-4 with TRBJ1-2; 7 bases map to TRBD1. The trim removed 5 bases at V and 3 bases at J, leaving 4 bases unmatched. Germline CDR1 is SGHNT and CDR2 is YYREEE (reference sequence). The CDR3 consists of 13 residues. The CDR3 nucleotides are TGTGCCAGCAGGATTACAGGGGACTATGGCTACACCTTC. This codes for CASRITGDYGYTF.

For this clonotype: The junction and the germline gene differ at one end; a read error may be behind it. The gene calls are TRBV14 and TRBJ1-5; D uncertain. Germline CDR1 reads SGHDN; CDR2 reads FVKESK. This CDR3 is built from 14 residues. CDR3 DNA sequence: TGTACCAGCAGCCAAGAAGAGAGAAATCAGCCCCAGCATTTT. Protein: CTSSQEERNQPQHF.

This clonotype was found a few times. The chain recombines TRBV3-1 with TRBJ2-6; possible D gene TRBD2, 6 bases. V lost 3 bases to trimming and J lost 4 bases, with 13 bases between them. This CDR3 has 16 residues. Germline V gene sequence: CDR1 LGHDT, CDR2 YNNKEL (reference sequence). The chain's CDR3 is CASSQGGWPGANVLTF. The CDR3 bases are TGTGCCAGCAGCCAGGGGGGTTGGCCCGGGGCCAACGTCCTGACTTTC.

J is TRBJ1-5 and V is TRBV7-2; 7 positions match TRBD1. Germline V gives CDR1 SGHTA, CDR2 FQGNSA. The V and J ends lost 4 bases and 4 bases, in that order; junction bases with no gene match: 4. The CDR3 runs 14 residues. CDR3 amino acids: CASSYRDRNQPQHF. The CDR3 DNA sequence: TGTGCCAGCAGCTACCGGGACAGAAATCAGCCCCAGCATTTT.

The chain carries TRBV10-2 and TRBJ2-3; 8 bases match TRBD2. Trimming at V came to 4 bases and at J to 1 base, leaving 4 bases not matched to a gene. Germline lookup yields CDR1 WSHSY and CDR2 SAAADI. The length of the CDR3 is 15 residues. The CDR3 sequence: CASSASSGGTDTQYF. The CDR3 region has the DNA TGCGCCAGCAGTGCTAGTAGCGGGGGCACAGATACGCAGTATTTT.

This chain joins TRBV4-3 and TRBJ2-7, with 10 bases matching TRBD2. The J call is in doubt because the DNA end fits TRBJ2-5 better. CDR3 length: 15 residues. Germline CDR1 LGHNA, CDR2 YSLEER. In DNA form, the CDR3 reads TGCGCCAGCAGCCATCTAGCGGGGGCTCGGTTGACCCAGTACTTC. It is translated as CASSHLAGARLTQYF.

This clonotype was seen a handful of times. The chain is built from TRBV11-2 and TRBJ2-5; 7 bases agree with TRBD2. Germline trimming cut 1 base from V and 5 bases from J; bases unmatched to any gene: 7. This CDR3 has 15 residues. Germline-derived CDR1 and CDR2 are SGHAT and FQNNGV. The CDR3 is CASSLGGGFGETQYF. CDR3 nucleotide sequence: TGTGCCAGCAGCTTAGGGGGGGGGTTCGGGGAGACCCAGTACTTC.

This clonotype was detected a few times. The chain carries TRBV10-3 and TRBJ2-2; D uncertain. Trimming removed 4 bases at V and 8 bases at J, with 11 bases between. The germline V gene encodes CDR1 ENHRY and CDR2 SYGVKD. The CDR3 has 13 residues. CDR3 DNA: TGTGCCATCAGTGCAAGTATAGGAGGGGAGCTGTTTTTT. Protein product: CAISASIGGELFF.

This clonotype was counted only a few times. This chain connects TRBV5-1 to TRBJ2-4, with TRBD1 as a possible D gene (6 bases). Matching the DNA end better, TRBJ2-7 makes the J call doubtful. In germline, CDR1 is SGHRS, CDR2 YFSETQ. CDR3 length equals 13 residues. The CDR3 spells CASSLGTGHEQYF. The CDR3, as DNA: TGCGCCAGCAGCTTGGGTACAGGGCACGAGCAGTACTTC.

V gene TRBV4-3 combines with J gene TRBJ2-6; D call uncertain. Trimming removed 0 bases at V and 0 bases at J, with 12 bases between. Germline CDR1 and CDR2: LGHNA and YSLEER. The CDR3 covers 18 residues. In DNA form, the CDR3 reads TGCGCCAGCAGCCAAGAGTATGTATGGAGCTCTGGGGCCAACGTCCTGACTTTC. Protein sequence: CASSQEYVWSSGANVLTF.